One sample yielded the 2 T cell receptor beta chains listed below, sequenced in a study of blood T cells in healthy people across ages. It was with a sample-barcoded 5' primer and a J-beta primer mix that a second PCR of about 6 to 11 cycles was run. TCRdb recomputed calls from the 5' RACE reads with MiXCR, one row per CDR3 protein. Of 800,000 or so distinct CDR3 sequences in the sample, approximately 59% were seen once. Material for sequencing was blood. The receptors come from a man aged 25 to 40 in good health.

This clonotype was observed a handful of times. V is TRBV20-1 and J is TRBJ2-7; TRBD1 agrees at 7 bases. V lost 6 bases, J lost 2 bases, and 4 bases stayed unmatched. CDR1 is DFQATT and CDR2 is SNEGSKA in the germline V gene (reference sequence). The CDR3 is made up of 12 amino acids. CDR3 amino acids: CSAPGQPYEQYF. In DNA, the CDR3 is TGCAGTGCACCGGGACAGCCCTACGAGCAGTACTTC.

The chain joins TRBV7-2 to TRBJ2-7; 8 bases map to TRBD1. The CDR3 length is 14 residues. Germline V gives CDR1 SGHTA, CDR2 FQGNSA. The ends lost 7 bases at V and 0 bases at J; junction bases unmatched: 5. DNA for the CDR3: TGTGCCAGCAACTACAGGGGGTCCTCCTACGAGCAGTACTTC. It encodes CASNYRGSSYEQYF.